The 15 T cell receptor beta chains reported below all come from one sample, sequenced in a study of OX40 agonist ivuxolimab in advanced cancers. This table comes from immunoSEQ multiplex PCR, and its TCRdb copy is limited to in-frame clones, with some not included. Of 70,000 to 95,000 clones in the sample, 85% to 90% are singletons; the top ten hold roughly 13%. The sequencing here drew on CD4+ or CD8+ T cells sorted from blood, taken in a trial of the OX40 agonist ivuxolimab. All receptors derive from an adult with an advanced solid tumor such as melanoma, head and neck, liver or kidney cancer.

The V gene is TRBV30, the J gene TRBJ1-3; the match to TRBD1 covers 7 bases. The CDR3 spans 18 residues. Germline-derived CDR1 and CDR2 are GTSNPN and SVGIG (reference sequence). V was pared by 1 base and J by 0 bases, with 12 bases of the junction left unmatched. In nucleotides, the CDR3 is TGTGCCTGGAGTGCCACCCGGGACAGTATTTACTCTGGAAACACCATATATTTT. Protein sequence: CAWSATRDSIYSGNTIYF.

This chain joins TRBV28 and TRBJ1-1, with D perhaps matching TRBD1 (5 bases). Trimming cost V 4 bases and J 0 bases, with 15 bases left between them. Germline CDR1 is MDHEN and CDR2 is SYDVKM. CDR3 size: 16 residues. The CDR3 DNA reads TGTGCCAGCAGTTACCTGGCCGGACAACTGAACACTGAAGCTTTCTTT. Its translation: CASSYLAGQLNTEAFF.

The V and J genes are TRBV7-9 and TRBJ1-5; D is possibly TRBD1 (6 bases). Trimming left V 0 bases short and J 7 bases short, with 10 bases between. The length of the CDR3 is 14 residues. Germline values: CDR1 SEHNR, CDR2 FQNEAQ (reference sequence). CDR3 DNA: TGTGCCAGCAGCTTAGCGGGGGCCAGGCAGCCCCAGCATTTT. This gives the protein CASSLAGARQPQHF.

This chain uses TRBV11-1 with TRBJ1-1, with D possibly TRBD1 on 6 matching bases. From germline, CDR1 is SGHAT and CDR2 FQDESV (reference sequence). There are 12 residues in the CDR3. V dropped 6 bases and J dropped 7 bases, with 12 bases sitting between them. The DNA of the CDR3 is TGTGCCAGCAGTTCAGGGGTTGGTGAAGCTTTCTTT. This encodes CASSSGVGEAFF.

In this sample, this clone turned up a few times. The V gene is TRBV9, the J gene TRBJ2-5; D is undetermined. Germline CDR1 is SGDLS and CDR2 is YYNGEE. The CDR3 has 14 amino acids. With 0 bases removed from V and 0 bases from J, the gap between germline ends came to 6 bases. Written as DNA, the CDR3 is TGTGCCAGCAGCGTAGGCCAGAACCAAGAGACCCAGTACTTC. Translating gives CASSVGQNQETQYF. The whole variable domain, remainder taken from reference TRBV9 and TRBJ2-5, is DSGVTQTPKHLITATGQRVTLRCSPRSGDLSVYWYQQSLDQGLQFLIQYYNGEERAKGNILERFSAQQFPDLHSELNLSSLELGDSALYFCASSVGQNQETQYFGPGTRLLVL.

The chain links TRBV4-1 to TRBJ2-5; D unclear. The last part of the DNA fits TRBJ2-7 better; the J call may be wrong. Germline CDR1 reads MGHRA; CDR2 reads YSYEKL. The CDR3 runs to 14 residues. The CDR3 loop reads CASSQRHPSYEQYF. CDR3 sequence (DNA): TGCGCCAGCAGCCAACGACATCCCTCCTACGAGCAGTACTTC.

The chain carries TRBV18 and TRBJ2-3; D might be TRBD1 (5 bases). Trimming stripped 4 bases from V and 0 bases from J, with 8 bases between. The V gene's germline CDR1 is KGHSH and CDR2 LQKENI. The CDR3 sequence is 14 residues long. The CDR3 is CASSRGPSTDTQYF. The CDR3, as DNA: TGTGCCAGCTCACGGGGCCCTAGCACAGATACGCAGTATTTT.

The chain employs TRBV20-1 and TRBJ2-5; weak D call: TRBD1 (5 bases). There are 11 residues in the CDR3. Per germline, CDR1 DFQATT and CDR2 SNEGSKA (reference sequence). Deletions cut 5 bases from V and 6 bases from J, with 10 bases between. CDR3 sequence reads: CSAAGIQTQYF. As DNA, the CDR3 is TGCAGTGCTGCAGGGATTCAGACCCAGTACTTC.

On this clone: The junction departs from germline at one end; a sequencing error may be responsible. The rearrangement joins TRBV7-7 to TRBJ2-2; D remains unclear. CDR3 length: 13 amino acids. Germline V gene sequence: CDR1 SSHAT, CDR2 FNYEAQ (reference sequence). The CDR3 protein is CASTPVNTGELFF. CDR3 DNA: TGTGCTAGCACGCCGGTAAACACCGGGGAGCTGTTTTTT.

V is TRBV12-5 and J is TRBJ2-3; D is unclear. Per the germline V gene, CDR1 is LGHNT and CDR2 is FRNRAP. Trimming cost V 0 bases and J 3 bases, with 4 bases left between them. This CDR3 is built from 13 residues. This chain's CDR3 is CASGLVETDTQYF. The CDR3, as DNA: TGTGCTAGTGGTTTGGTAGAAACAGATACGCAGTATTTT.

V usage is TRBV10-2 and J usage is TRBJ1-1; D not resolved. CDR3 length equals 15 residues. Germline values: CDR1 WSHSY, CDR2 SAAADI. Trimming took off 2 bases at V and 3 bases at J, with 13 bases between the two ends. The CDR3 region is CASSEGVVGDTEAFF. Written as DNA, the CDR3 is TGCGCCAGCAGTGAGGGGGTGGTTGGGGACACTGAAGCTTTCTTT.

The chain employs TRBV18 and TRBJ2-1; D is tentatively TRBD1 or TRBD2 (5 bases each). The germline V gene has CDR1 KGHSH and CDR2 LQKENI. The CDR3 runs 13 residues. V lost 8 bases, J lost 5 bases, and 13 bases lay in between. The CDR3 nucleotides are TGTGCCAGCACACGGGACCAGAACAATGAGCAGTTCTTC. This translates into CASTRDQNNEQFF.

This rearrangement joins TRBV7-3 to TRBJ2-3; a weak D match, TRBD2 (6 bases). This CDR3 contains 18 residues. CDR1 and CDR2 (germline): SGHTA, FQGTGA. V dropped 1 base and J dropped 1 base, with 18 bases sitting between them. The CDR3 spells CASSLNQRAYYGTDTQYF. CDR3 DNA sequence: TGTGCCAGCAGCTTAAACCAGCGGGCGTATTACGGCACAGATACGCAGTATTTT.

This chain uses TRBV6-5 with TRBJ2-2; D might be TRBD2 (6 bases). Germline CDR1 and CDR2: MNHEY and SVGAGI. CDR3 length: 14 amino acids. V lost 5 bases and J lost 6, with 13 bases in between. The CDR3 DNA sequence: TGTGCCAGCAGTAAACCCAGACTAGCCGGGGAGCTGTTTTTT. It is translated as CASSKPRLAGELFF.

This chain joins TRBV9 and TRBJ2-7; 12 bases fit TRBD2. Trimming removed 0 bases from V and 4 bases from J; junction bases left unmatched: 11. There are 18 residues in the CDR3. The germline V gene has CDR1 SGDLS and CDR2 YYNGEE. CDR3 coding DNA: TGTGCCAGCAGCGTAGGACTAGCGGGAGATCGGATCAAGTACGAGCAGTACTTC. Protein sequence: CASSVGLAGDRIKYEQYF. The full variable domain, with the rest looked up from reference TRBV9 and TRBJ2-7, is DSGVTQTPKHLITATGQRVTLRCSPRSGDLSVYWYQQSLDQGLQFLIQYYNGEERAKGNILERFSAQQFPDLHSELNLSSLELGDSALYFCASSVGLAGDRIKYEQYFGPGTRLTVT.